The count of the clone carrying this TCR beta chain is one. Antigen: not known. Clones were read by immunoSEQ multiplex PCR, and TCRdb kept only the in-frame ones, dropping some. The table records 150,000 to 200,000 clones, around 88% of them present only once. The data originate from a study of Ad26.COV2.S vaccination and SARS-CoV-2 variants. Regarding the study as a whole: Participants in the vaccine arm had higher spike-specific TCR breadth; placebo recipients had lower. Across vaccine and placebo recipients, the breadth of non-spike TCRs was similar. Possible underestimation of total T cell responses by the TCR breadth and depth analyses was noted. Following vaccination, spike-specific CD8+ and CD4+ T cell responses reportedly exhibited substantial breadth.

CDR1 is SGDLS, CDR2 YYNGEE, per germline. The germline V and J ends were trimmed by 4 bases and 3 bases, with 14 bases remaining between them. This CDR3 comprises 15 residues. The TCR sequence derives from a human donor who had recovered from COVID-19. The sequencing here drew on peripheral blood, taken after recovery from COVID-19. This chain links TRBV9 with TRBJ1-3; TRBD1 might be the D (5 bases). In DNA, the CDR3 is TGTGCCAGCAGCCCCCCACCGGGGGATGGAAACACCATATATTTT. Its protein product is CASSPPPGDGNTIYF.